This entry lists 20 T cell receptor beta chains sequenced from one sample in a study of shared clonotypes between healthy human individuals. The protocol was immunoSEQ multiplex PCR, while the TCRdb copy is restricted to in-frame clones and leaves out a portion. This sample yields 1,400,000 or so clones, of which around 98.5% are seen a single time; around 0.33% belongs to the top ten. The sequenced sample consisted of naive CD4+ T cells sorted from blood. Noted subset: CD45RA+ positively selected. These receptors were taken from a man under 40 in good health.

The rearrangement uses TRBV28 and TRBJ2-6; TRBD1 agrees at 12 bases. Germline loops: CDR1 MDHEN, CDR2 SYDVKM. Germline trimming cut 6 bases from V and 3 bases from J; bases unmatched to any gene: 9. The CDR3 extends over 18 amino acids. For the CDR3, the DNA is TGTGCCAGCAGCACAGGGACAGGGGGCGATTATGGGGCCAACGTCCTGACTTTC. Protein sequence: CASSTGTGGDYGANVLTF.

The V call is TRBV6-5, the J call TRBJ1-1; D ambiguous. CDR1 is MNHEY, CDR2 SVGAGI, per germline. V was pared by 0 bases and J by 2 bases, with 13 bases between. CDR3 size: 16 residues. The CDR3 reads CASSYSIVPGNTEAFF. The CDR3 nucleotides read TGTGCCAGCAGTTACTCGATAGTCCCGGGTAACACTGAAGCTTTCTTT.

The V gene is TRBV11-3, the J gene TRBJ2-1, with 7 nucleotides matching TRBD2. The CDR3 length is 14 residues. Germline CDR1 is SGHNT and CDR2 is YENEEA. Unmatched junction bases numbered 4, after V lost 5 bases and J lost 3 bases. The CDR3 loop is CASSPSGDYNEQFF. CDR3 nucleotide sequence: TGTGCCAGCAGCCCGAGCGGGGACTACAATGAGCAGTTCTTC. The entire variable domain, with the rest obtained from reference TRBV11-3 and TRBJ2-1, is as follows: EAGVVQSPRYKIIEKKQPVAFWCNPISGHNTLYWYLQNLGQGPELLIRYENEEAVDDSQLPKDRFSAERLKGVDSTLKIQPAELGDSAVYLCASSPSGDYNEQFFGPGTRLTVL.

The rearrangement joins TRBV19 to TRBJ2-3; D is ambiguous. This CDR3 comprises 14 residues. The V end lost 3 bases, the J end lost 4 bases, and 11 bases lay between the germline ends. Looked up from germline, CDR1 is LNHDA and CDR2 is SQIVND (reference sequence). This CDR3 is CASSIHPPADTQYF. The DNA of the CDR3 is TGTGCCAGTAGTATTCATCCTCCTGCAGATACGCAGTATTTT.

The chain has TRBV2 and TRBJ2-2, with D perhaps being TRBD1 or TRBD2 (5 bases each). The V gene's germline CDR1 is SNHLY and CDR2 FYNNEI. This CDR3 has 13 amino acids. Trimming removed 6 bases from V and 7 bases from J, with 12 bases in between. The CDR3 DNA follows: TGTGCCAGCAGCAGGGAGTCGGGCGGGGAGCTGTTTTTT. This codes for CASSRESGGELFF.

This chain links TRBV7-2 with TRBJ2-3, with D unresolved. Trimming shortened V by 2 bases and J by 5 bases, and 11 bases separated the two germline ends. The CDR3 has 14 residues. Germline V gene sequence: CDR1 SGHTA, CDR2 FQGNSA. This chain's CDR3 is CASSLRPLGDTQYF. The CDR3 bases are TGTGCCAGCAGCTTACGACCCCTCGGAGATACGCAGTATTTT.

J is TRBJ2-1 and V is TRBV28; possibly TRBD2 for D (6 bases). Germline values: CDR1 MDHEN, CDR2 SYDVKM. CDR3 length: 13 amino acids. The V end lost 2 bases, the J end lost 14 bases, and 16 bases lay between the germline ends. The CDR3 reads CASSLGGERSKFF. The CDR3 DNA reads as TGTGCCAGCAGTTTAGGCGGGGAGCGTTCCAAGTTCTTC.

The rearrangement links TRBV29-1 to TRBJ2-3; D is perhaps TRBD2 (7 bases). Germline assignment: CDR1 SQVTM and CDR2 ANQGSEA. The CDR3 runs to 16 residues. Trimming pared 6 bases from V and 0 bases from J, leaving 19 bases between. Here the CDR3 DNA reads TGCAGCGTCCATAAGGGGGGGAGTCCTAGCACAGATACGCAGTATTTT. This gives the protein CSVHKGGSPSTDTQYF.

V is TRBV2 and J is TRBJ1-3, with unresolved D. Germline lookup yields CDR1 SNHLY and CDR2 FYNNEI. This CDR3 is 13 amino acids long. The V end was cut by 4 bases, the J end by 4 bases, with 8 bases between. The CDR3 here is CASSGSWGNTIYF. CDR3 nucleotide sequence: TGTGCCAGCAGTGGTAGTTGGGGAAACACCATATATTTT. Together with reference TRBV2 and TRBJ1-3, the CDR3 gives the full variable domain: EPEVTQTPSHQVTQMGQEVILRCVPISNHLYFYWYRQILGQKVEFLVSFYNNEISEKSEIFDDQFSVERPDGSNFTLKIRSTKLEDSAMYFCASSGSWGNTIYFGEGSWLTVV.

This rearrangement joins TRBV5-4 to TRBJ2-1; no reliable D call. Trimming took 0 bases from V and 1 from J, leaving 11 bases between them. Germline values: CDR1 SGHNT, CDR2 YYREEE (reference sequence). The length of the CDR3 is 16 residues. The CDR3 nucleotides read TGTGCCAGCAGCTTGGGGGGTAGAGGTTCCTACAATGAGCAGTTCTTC. This gives the protein CASSLGGRGSYNEQFF.

The J gene is TRBJ2-7, the V gene TRBV18; no definite D call. The CDR3 is made up of 12 amino acids. Trimming pared 2 bases from V and 7 bases from J, leaving 9 bases between. Germline CDR1 KGHSH, CDR2 LQKENI. The CDR3, as DNA: TGTGCCAGCTCACCAAACGAAAGAGAGCAGTACTTC. Its translation: CASSPNEREQYF.

The chain couples TRBV7-6 to TRBJ2-7; no reliable D call. Germline V lookup: CDR1 SGHVS, CDR2 FNYEAQ. With 0 bases removed from V and 3 bases from J, the gap between germline ends came to 21 bases. The CDR3 runs 18 residues. In DNA form, the CDR3 reads TGTGCCAGCAGCTTAGCGCTGTCTAGTCAGGCGATGGTCTACGAGCAGTACTTC. It encodes CASSLALSSQAMVYEQYF.

To note about this clone: Other DNA sequences in the sample encode the same CDR3. This rearrangement joins TRBV5-4 to TRBJ2-2; 14 nucleotides match TRBD2. Germline V CDR1 and CDR2: SGHNT, YYREEE (reference sequence). This CDR3 has 16 residues. V lost 0 bases, J lost 5 bases, and 0 bases stayed unmatched. Here the CDR3 DNA reads TGTGCCAGCAGCTTGGGACTAGCGGGAGGGACCGGGGAGCTGTTTTTT. Amino acids: CASSLGLAGGTGELFF.

J is TRBJ2-5 and V is TRBV7-8; D not resolved. In germline, CDR1 is SGHVS, CDR2 FQNEAQ. Trimming pared 4 bases from V and 5 bases from J, leaving 11 bases between. The CDR3 totals 13 residues. CDR3 sequence: CASSWFRWETQYF. The DNA for the CDR3 is TGTGCCAGCAGCTGGTTTAGATGGGAGACCCAGTACTTC. Full variable domain (missing parts from reference TRBV7-8 and TRBJ2-5): GAGVSQSPRYKVAKRGQDVALRCDPISGHVSLFWYQQALGQGPEFLTYFQNEAQLDKSGLPSDRFFAERPEGSVSTLKIQRTQQEDSAVYLCASSWFRWETQYFGPGTRLLVL.

The chain employs TRBV18 and TRBJ2-2; D gene ambiguous. V was cut by 2 bases and J by 2 bases, with 12 bases left in between. The germline V gene encodes CDR1 KGHSH and CDR2 LQKENI. CDR3 length: 16 residues. CDR3 sequence (DNA): TGTGCCAGCTCACCAGCCCAGCTTCCTAACACCGGGGAGCTGTTTTTT. The encoded protein is CASSPAQLPNTGELFF.

V gene TRBV14 combines with J gene TRBJ2-3; D gene uncertain. With 3 bases removed from V and 4 bases from J, the gap between germline ends came to 11 bases. This CDR3 spans 14 amino acids. From germline, CDR1 is SGHDN and CDR2 FVKESK. CDR3 nucleotide sequence: TGTGCCAGCAGCCAGTTAAATCCCGCAGATACGCAGTATTTT. Amino acids: CASSQLNPADTQYF.

The chain employs TRBV7-6 and TRBJ1-1; the D is unclear. Germline lookup yields CDR1 SGHVS and CDR2 FNYEAQ. V was clipped by 3 bases and J by 3 bases, with 8 bases between them. CDR3 length equals 13 residues. In DNA form, the CDR3 reads TGTGCCAGCAGCTTCGATAGGGACACTGAAGCTTTCTTT. Translating gives CASSFDRDTEAFF.

This chain connects TRBV19 to TRBJ2-3; D possibly matches TRBD1 or TRBD2 (5 bases each). The V end lost 9 bases, the J end lost 11 bases, and 21 bases lay between the germline ends. Germline V gene data show CDR1 as LNHDA and CDR2 as SQIVND (reference sequence). The CDR3 is made up of 13 amino acids. CDR3 sequence: CASRLMGEDGQYF. The CDR3 DNA follows: TGTGCCAGCAGGCTAATGGGGGAAGATGGGCAGTATTTT.

This clone was counted a single time. The CDR3 spells CASSLGGVTGSEQFF. CDR3 nucleotide sequence: TGCGCCAGCAGCTTGGGAGGGGTCACAGGTAGTGAGCAGTTCTTC. The chain recombines TRBV5-1 with TRBJ2-1; D tentatively reads TRBD1 or TRBD2 (5 bases each). CDR1 is SGHRS, CDR2 YFSETQ, per germline. The CDR3 is made up of 15 amino acids. V was shortened by 0 bases and J by 9 bases, with 16 bases between the two germline ends.

The chain combines TRBV28 with TRBJ1-5, with D hard to call. V was shortened by 11 bases and J by 7 bases, with 15 bases between the two germline ends. The CDR3 spans 12 residues. Germline lookup yields CDR1 MDHEN and CDR2 SYDVKM. The CDR3 nucleotides are TGTGCCGTCGGTAATGAGGTCCAGCCCCAGCATTTT. It specifies CAVGNEVQPQHF.